The rows below give T cell receptor beta chains drawn from one sample of a study of blood T cell repertoires in COVID-19. Clones were sequenced by immunoSEQ multiplex PCR, and TCRdb holds only the in-frame ones, with some missing. Of 130,000 to 150,000 clones listed, roughly 89% were seen once; the top ten hold under 7%. The sequenced sample consisted of PBMCs or T cells enriched from blood (not recorded which). The receptor source for this set is a woman between 50 and 59 years old who had been exposed to COVID-19. Both conserved end residues are part of each CDR3. The order of the fields is V gene, clone size, D gene, J gene, CDR3 protein, CDR3 DNA. A D gene is named only where the DNA matches it firmly. Clone size is stated in some rows and not others, as once, few, many or a class when expanded.

V gene: TRBV19
clone size: -
D gene: TRBD1
J gene: TRBJ2-7
CDR3 protein: CASSGQGYYEQYF
CDR3 DNA: TGTGCCAGCAGCGGACAGGGTTACTACGAGCAGTACTTC

V gene: TRBV9
clone size: once
D gene: -
J gene: TRBJ2-2
CDR3 protein: CASSVVVRGLLNTGELFF
CDR3 DNA: TGTGCCAGCAGCGTAGTGGTAAGGGGATTGTTGAACACCGGGGAGCTGTTTTTT

V gene: TRBV5-1
clone size: -
D gene: -
J gene: TRBJ1-5
CDR3 protein: CASSLESSGPQHF
CDR3 DNA: TGCGCCAGCAGCTTGGAGTCCTCGGGGCCCCAGCATTTT

V gene: TRBV6-5
clone size: -
D gene: TRBD1
J gene: TRBJ1-3
CDR3 protein: CASGGTANSGNTIYF
CDR3 DNA: TGTGCCAGCGGGGGGACAGCAAACTCTGGAAACACCATATATTTT

V gene: TRBV6-5
clone size: -
D gene: TRBD1
J gene: TRBJ1-1
CDR3 protein: CASSYLLGQGPEAFF
CDR3 DNA: TGTGCCAGCAGTTACCTCCTAGGACAGGGACCTGAAGCTTTCTTT

V gene: TRBV30
clone size: -
D gene: -
J gene: TRBJ1-1
CDR3 protein: CAWSRPRQGLNTEAFF
CDR3 DNA: TGTGCCTGGAGCCGCCCCCGCCAGGGGTTGAACACTGAAGCTTTCTTT

V gene: TRBV6-5
clone size: once
D gene: TRBD1
J gene: TRBJ2-2
CDR3 protein: CASSYSTGRITGELFF
CDR3 DNA: TGTGCCAGCAGTTACTCGACAGGGCGTATCACCGGGGAGCTGTTTTTT

V gene: TRBV7-2
clone size: -
D gene: TRBD2
J gene: TRBJ2-1
CDR3 protein: CASSLSGQGGANEQFF
CDR3 DNA: TGTGCCAGCAGCTTGAGTGGCCAGGGAGGGGCCAATGAGCAGTTCTTC

V gene: TRBV5-1
clone size: -
D gene: TRBD1
J gene: TRBJ1-2
CDR3 protein: CASSLGGTGIYGYTF
CDR3 DNA: TGCGCCAGCAGCTTGGGCGGGACAGGGATCTATGGCTACACCTTC

V gene: TRBV27
clone size: -
D gene: -
J gene: TRBJ1-2
CDR3 protein: CASSLGGSYGYTF
CDR3 DNA: TGTGCCAGCAGTTTAGGGGGGAGCTATGGCTACACCTTC

V gene: TRBV12-2
clone size: -
D gene: -
J gene: TRBJ1-1
CDR3 protein: CASLSTTMNTEAFF
CDR3 DNA: TGTGCAAGTCTATCCACAACGATGAACACTGAAGCTTTCTTT

V gene: TRBV6-2/TRBV6-3
clone size: once
D gene: -
J gene: TRBJ2-7
CDR3 protein: CASSYVRGGYEQYF
CDR3 DNA: TGTGCCAGCAGTTATGTGCGAGGAGGTTACGAGCAGTACTTC

V gene: TRBV11-2
clone size: -
D gene: TRBD2
J gene: TRBJ2-5
CDR3 protein: CASNLGASGSSQETQYF
CDR3 DNA: TGTGCCAGCAACCTTGGAGCCAGCGGGAGTTCTCAAGAGACCCAGTACTTC

V gene: TRBV29-1
clone size: -
D gene: TRBD1
J gene: TRBJ1-2
CDR3 protein: CSAGQLTNYGYTF
CDR3 DNA: TGCAGCGCGGGACAGTTGACTAACTATGGCTACACCTTC

V gene: TRBV24-1
clone size: -
D gene: TRBD2
J gene: TRBJ2-1
CDR3 protein: CATSDTSGGLLMQFF
CDR3 DNA: TGTGCCACCAGTGATACTAGCGGGGGGTTACTCATGCAGTTCTTC

V gene: TRBV5-6
clone size: -
D gene: -
J gene: TRBJ1-4
CDR3 protein: CASSPGGLLGAANEKLFF
CDR3 DNA: TGTGCCAGCAGCCCGGGGGGCCTCTTGGGGGCAGCTAATGAAAAACTGTTTTTT

V gene: TRBV7-2
clone size: -
D gene: -
J gene: TRBJ2-7
CDR3 protein: CASSRTYSYEQYF
CDR3 DNA: TGTGCCAGCAGTCGGACTTATTCCTACGAGCAGTACTTC

V gene: TRBV5-1
clone size: -
D gene: TRBD2
J gene: TRBJ2-1
CDR3 protein: CATGTSGPYNEQFF
CDR3 DNA: TGCGCCACCGGGACTAGCGGGCCTTACAATGAGCAGTTCTTC

V gene: TRBV5-1
clone size: -
D gene: TRBD2
J gene: TRBJ2-1
CDR3 protein: CASSLAGGRSYNEQFF
CDR3 DNA: TGCGCCAGCAGCTTGGCGGGCGGGAGATCCTACAATGAGCAGTTCTTC

V gene: TRBV19
clone size: -
D gene: -
J gene: TRBJ2-1
CDR3 protein: CASSIDRSSGPYNEQFF
CDR3 DNA: TGTGCCAGTAGTATAGATCGGAGTAGCGGTCCCTACAATGAGCAGTTCTTC

V gene: TRBV27
clone size: -
D gene: TRBD1
J gene: TRBJ2-1
CDR3 protein: CASSLPPGQAYNEQFF
CDR3 DNA: TGTGCCAGCAGTTTGCCCCCGGGACAGGCCTACAATGAGCAGTTCTTC

V gene: TRBV27
clone size: -
D gene: TRBD1
J gene: TRBJ1-1
CDR3 protein: CASRQGQGRDTEAFF
CDR3 DNA: TGTGCCAGCAGACAGGGACAGGGAAGGGACACTGAAGCTTTCTTT

V gene: TRBV5-1
clone size: -
D gene: TRBD1
J gene: TRBJ1-6
CDR3 protein: CASSLGGDRGPYFLTSPLHF
CDR3 DNA: TGCGCCAGCAGCTTGGGGGGCGACAGGGGGCCTTACTTTTTGACTTCACCCCTCCACTTT

V gene: TRBV30
clone size: -
D gene: -
J gene: TRBJ2-5
CDR3 protein: CAWSVRERETQYF
CDR3 DNA: TGTGCCTGGAGTGTTCGGGAGAGAGAGACCCAGTACTTC

V gene: TRBV29-1
clone size: once
D gene: -
J gene: TRBJ1-3
CDR3 protein: CSIRGSGNTIYF
CDR3 DNA: TGCAGCATCAGGGGTTCAGGAAACACCATATATTTT

V gene: TRBV29-1
clone size: -
D gene: -
J gene: TRBJ2-3
CDR3 protein: CSVIIQVTDTQYF
CDR3 DNA: TGCAGCGTCATCATACAGGTCACAGATACGCAGTATTTT

V gene: TRBV15
clone size: -
D gene: -
J gene: TRBJ2-3
CDR3 protein: CATSLGARDTDTQYF
CDR3 DNA: TGTGCCACCAGCTTGGGGGCGAGGGACACAGATACGCAGTATTTT